This TCR beta chain was retrieved from a study of T cell repertoires in cytomegalovirus infection. About the study: As its CMV epitopes, the study selected recently identified HLA-C-restricted and well-studied HLA-B-restricted targets.

Study conclusions and caveats: Pooled public TCR beta family frequency picked out CMV carriers with the relevant HLA. CMV-specific HLA-C-restricted TCR beta clonotypes dominated the ex vivo response.

V lost 1 base and J 2 bases, leaving 11 bases between the germline ends. The CDR3 runs to 15 residues. CDR1 is SGHDN, CDR2 FVKESK, per germline. In its sample, this clonotype was seen a few times. Its specificity is not known. TCRdb independently ran MiXCR on the reads; one entry per CDR3 protein. This table holds approximately 730,000 distinct CDR3 sequences, around a third found once. The sequence was obtained from a human donor in good health (CMV status not recorded). Some clones in this sample may be carry-over from other donors' samples. The sample consisted of cultured PBMCs, taken from culture after CMV antigen stimulation. This chain links TRBV14 with TRBJ2-5, with D possibly being TRBD2 (5 bases). CDR3 nucleotides: TGTGCCAGCAGCCAAGTCCCCAGGAGGCAAGAGACCCAGTACTTC. Translated: CASSQVPRRQETQYF.